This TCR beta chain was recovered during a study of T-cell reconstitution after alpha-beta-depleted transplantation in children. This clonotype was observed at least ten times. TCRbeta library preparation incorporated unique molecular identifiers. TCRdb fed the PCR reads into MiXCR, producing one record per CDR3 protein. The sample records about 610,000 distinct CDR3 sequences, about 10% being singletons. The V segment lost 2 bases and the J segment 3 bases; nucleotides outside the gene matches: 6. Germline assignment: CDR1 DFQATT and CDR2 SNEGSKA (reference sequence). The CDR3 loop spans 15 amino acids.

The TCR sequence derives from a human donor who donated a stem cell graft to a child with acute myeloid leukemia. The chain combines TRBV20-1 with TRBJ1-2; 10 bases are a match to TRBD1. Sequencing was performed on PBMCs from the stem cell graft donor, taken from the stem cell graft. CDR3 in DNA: TGCAGTGCTAGAAAGTCGGACAGGGGGGACTATGGCTACACCTTC. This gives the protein CSARKSDRGDYGYTF.